These 3 T cell receptor beta chains share one sample of origin, sequenced in a study of beta chain features in type 1 diabetes. The authors reverse transcribed all of the isolated RNA, so sequencing captured expressed TCRB transcripts. The data were produced by immunoSEQ multiplex PCR, yet TCRdb's version contains in-frame clones alone and is incomplete. The table lists 300,000 to 350,000 clones, around 15% of them singletons. Material: central memory CD4+ T cells from blood. These receptors were taken from a man aged 25 to 45 in good health.

This chain connects TRBV28 to TRBJ2-3; D might be TRBD2 (6 bases). Germline V lookup: CDR1 MDHEN, CDR2 SYDVKM. The length of the CDR3 is 14 residues. The ends were cut back, 6 bases at V and 2 bases at J, with 12 bases in the middle. The CDR3 protein is CASRVSGNTDTQYF. CDR3 nucleotides: TGTGCCAGCAGGGTTAGCGGTAACACAGATACGCAGTATTTT.

The CDR3 here is CASSPRGGHNTGELFF. The CDR3 DNA reads as TGTGCCAGCAGCCCGCGGGGCGGGCACAACACCGGGGAGCTGTTTTTT. J is TRBJ2-2 and V is TRBV11-2, with D maybe TRBD2 (6 bases). This CDR3 has 16 residues. The V end lost 5 bases, the J end lost 2 bases, and 15 bases lay between the germline ends. CDR1 SGHAT and CDR2 FQNNGV come from the germline V gene.

There are a few counts of this clone. This chain connects TRBV13 to TRBJ2-7; TRBD1 matches at 8 bases. V gave up 1 base and J gave up 1 base; unmatched junction bases: 15. This CDR3 contains 19 residues. Germline loops: CDR1 PRHDT, CDR2 FYEKMQ (reference sequence). The CDR3 loop reads CASSLVAGGLDAPSYEQYV. CDR3 DNA: TGTGCCAGCAGCTTAGTGGCAGGGGGCTTAGATGCGCCGTCCTACGAGCAGTACGTC.